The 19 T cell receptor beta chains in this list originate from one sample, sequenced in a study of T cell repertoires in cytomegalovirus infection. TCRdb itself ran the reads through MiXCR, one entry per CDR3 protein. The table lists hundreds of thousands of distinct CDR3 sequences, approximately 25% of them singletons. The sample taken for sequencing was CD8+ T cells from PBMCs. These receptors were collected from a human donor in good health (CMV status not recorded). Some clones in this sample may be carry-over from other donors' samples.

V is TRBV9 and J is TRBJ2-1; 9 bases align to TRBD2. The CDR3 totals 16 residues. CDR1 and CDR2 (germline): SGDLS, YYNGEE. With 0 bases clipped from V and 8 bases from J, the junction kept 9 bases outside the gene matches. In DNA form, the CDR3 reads TGTGCCAGCAGCGTAGAGTGGCGGGGGGGCATATATGAGCAGTTCTTC. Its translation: CASSVEWRGGIYEQFF.

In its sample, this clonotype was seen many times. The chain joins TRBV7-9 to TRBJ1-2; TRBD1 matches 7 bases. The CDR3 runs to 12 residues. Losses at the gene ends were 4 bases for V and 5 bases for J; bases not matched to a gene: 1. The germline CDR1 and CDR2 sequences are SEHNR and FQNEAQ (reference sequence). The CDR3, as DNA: TGTGCCAGCAGCTCGACAGGGTATGGCTACACCTTC. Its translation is CASSSTGYGYTF. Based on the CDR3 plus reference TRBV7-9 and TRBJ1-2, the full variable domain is DTGVSQNPRHKITKRGQNVTFRCDPISEHNRLYWYRQTLGQGPEFLTYFQNEAQLEKSRLLSDRFSAERPKGSFSTLEIQRTEQGDSAMYLCASSSTGYGYTFGSGTRLTVV.

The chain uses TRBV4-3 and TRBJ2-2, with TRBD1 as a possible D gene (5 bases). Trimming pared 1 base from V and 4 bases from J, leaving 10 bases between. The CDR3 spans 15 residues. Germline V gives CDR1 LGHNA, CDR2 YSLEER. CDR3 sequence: CASSQALDTTGELFF. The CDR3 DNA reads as TGCGCCAGCAGCCAAGCCTTGGACACCACCGGGGAGCTGTTTTTT.

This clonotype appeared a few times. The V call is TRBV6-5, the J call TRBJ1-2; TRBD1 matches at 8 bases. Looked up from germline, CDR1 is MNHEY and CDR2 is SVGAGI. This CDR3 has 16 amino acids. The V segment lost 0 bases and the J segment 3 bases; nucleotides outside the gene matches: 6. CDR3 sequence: CASSYSGQGADYGYTF. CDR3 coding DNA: TGTGCCAGCAGTTACTCGGGGCAGGGGGCGGACTATGGCTACACCTTC.

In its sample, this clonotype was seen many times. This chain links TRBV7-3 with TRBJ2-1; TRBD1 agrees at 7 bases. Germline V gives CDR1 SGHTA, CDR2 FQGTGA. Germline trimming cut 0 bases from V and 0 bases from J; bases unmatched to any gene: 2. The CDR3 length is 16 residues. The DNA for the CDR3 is TGTGCCAGCAGCTTAACGGACAGGAGCTCCTACAATGAGCAGTTCTTC. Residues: CASSLTDRSSYNEQFF.

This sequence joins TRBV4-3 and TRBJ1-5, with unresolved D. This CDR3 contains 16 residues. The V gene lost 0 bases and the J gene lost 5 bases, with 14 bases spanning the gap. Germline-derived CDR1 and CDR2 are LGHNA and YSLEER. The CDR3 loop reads CASSQDPGVEDQPQHF. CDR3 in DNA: TGCGCCAGCAGCCAAGATCCTGGCGTCGAGGATCAGCCCCAGCATTTT.

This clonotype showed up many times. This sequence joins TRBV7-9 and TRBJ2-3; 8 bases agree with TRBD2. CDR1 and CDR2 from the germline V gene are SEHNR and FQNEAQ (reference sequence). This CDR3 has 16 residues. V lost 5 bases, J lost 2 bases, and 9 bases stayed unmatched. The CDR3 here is CASSGRAGVITDTQYF. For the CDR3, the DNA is TGTGCCAGCAGCGGAAGAGCGGGGGTGATCACAGATACGCAGTATTTT.

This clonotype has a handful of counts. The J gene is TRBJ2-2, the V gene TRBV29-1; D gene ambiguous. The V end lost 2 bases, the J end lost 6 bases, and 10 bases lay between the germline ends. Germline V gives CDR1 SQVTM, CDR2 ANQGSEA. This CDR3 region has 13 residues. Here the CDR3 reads CSVESAGPGELFF. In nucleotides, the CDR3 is TGCAGCGTTGAATCGGCAGGTCCCGGGGAGCTGTTTTTT.

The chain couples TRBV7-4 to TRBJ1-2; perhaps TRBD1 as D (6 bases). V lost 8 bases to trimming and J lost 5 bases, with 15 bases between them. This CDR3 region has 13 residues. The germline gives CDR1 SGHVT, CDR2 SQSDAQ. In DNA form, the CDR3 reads TGTGCCAGCGGGGGGGGCGCGCTATATGGCTACACCTTC. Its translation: CASGGGALYGYTF.

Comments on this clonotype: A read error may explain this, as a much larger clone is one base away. CDR3 DNA: TGTGCCAGCAGCTTAGTCGAGGTCCGAGGCTCTGGAAACACCATGTATTTT. It yields the protein CASSLVEVRGSGNTMYF. The chain links TRBV7-6 to TRBJ1-3; no reliable D call. This CDR3 region has 17 residues. Germline V gene lookup returns CDR1 SGHVS and CDR2 FNYEAQ. Supplemented by reference TRBV7-6 and TRBJ1-3, the full variable domain reads GAGVSQSPRYKVTKRGQDVALRCDPISGHVSLYWYRQALGQGPEFLTYFNYEAQQDKSGLPNDRFSAERPEGSISTLTIQRTEQRDSAMYRCASSLVEVRGSGNTMYFGEGSWLTVV.

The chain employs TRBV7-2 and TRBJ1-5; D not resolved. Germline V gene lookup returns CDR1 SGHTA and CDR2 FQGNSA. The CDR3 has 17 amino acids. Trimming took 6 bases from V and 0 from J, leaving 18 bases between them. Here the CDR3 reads CASSRSPRGYSNQPQHF. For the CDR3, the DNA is TGTGCCAGCAGTCGAAGTCCCAGAGGTTATAGCAATCAGCCCCAGCATTTT.

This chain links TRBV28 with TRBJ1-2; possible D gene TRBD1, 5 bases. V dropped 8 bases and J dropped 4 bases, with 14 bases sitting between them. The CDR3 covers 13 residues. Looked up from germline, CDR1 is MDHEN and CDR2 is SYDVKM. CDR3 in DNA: TGTGCCAGCCTAGCGGGGGTTGGCTATGGCTACACCTTC. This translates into CASLAGVGYGYTF.

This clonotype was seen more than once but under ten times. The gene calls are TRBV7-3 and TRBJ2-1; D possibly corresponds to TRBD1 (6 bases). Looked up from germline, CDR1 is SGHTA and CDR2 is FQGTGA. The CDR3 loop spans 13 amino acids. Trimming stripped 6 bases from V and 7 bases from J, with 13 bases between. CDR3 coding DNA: TGTGCCAGCAGTTACGTCACAGGGAATGAGCAGTTCTTC. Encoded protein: CASSYVTGNEQFF.

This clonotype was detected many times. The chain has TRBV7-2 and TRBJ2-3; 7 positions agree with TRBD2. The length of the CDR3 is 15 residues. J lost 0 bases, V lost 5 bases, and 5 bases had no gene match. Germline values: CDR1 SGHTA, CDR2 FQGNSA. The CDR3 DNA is TGTGCCAGCAGCGGCTGGGGGGGAAGCACAGATACGCAGTATTTT. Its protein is CASSGWGGSTDTQYF.

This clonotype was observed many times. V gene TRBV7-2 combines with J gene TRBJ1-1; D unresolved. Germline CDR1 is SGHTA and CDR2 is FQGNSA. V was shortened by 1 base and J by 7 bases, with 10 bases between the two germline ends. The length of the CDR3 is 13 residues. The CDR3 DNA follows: TGTGCCAGCAGCTTAGGGGCACGCCGTGAAGCTTTCTTT. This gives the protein CASSLGARREAFF. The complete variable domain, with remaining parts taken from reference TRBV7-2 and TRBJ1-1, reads GAGVSQSPSNKVTEKGKDVELRCDPISGHTALYWYRQSLGQGLEFLIYFQGNSAPDKSGLPSDRFSAERTGGSVSTLTIQRTQQEDSAVYLCASSLGARREAFFGQGTRLTVV.

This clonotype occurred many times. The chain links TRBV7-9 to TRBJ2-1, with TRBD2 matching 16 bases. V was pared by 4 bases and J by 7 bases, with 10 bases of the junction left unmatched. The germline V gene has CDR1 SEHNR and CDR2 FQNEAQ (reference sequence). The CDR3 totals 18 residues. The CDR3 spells CASSSTGTSGGAGNEQFF. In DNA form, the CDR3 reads TGTGCCAGCAGCTCCACCGGGACTAGCGGGGGGGCCGGTAATGAGCAGTTCTTC.

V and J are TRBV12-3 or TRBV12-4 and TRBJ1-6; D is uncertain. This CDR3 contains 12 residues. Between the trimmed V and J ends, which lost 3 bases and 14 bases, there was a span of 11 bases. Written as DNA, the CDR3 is TGTGCCAGCAGTTTGGAGGGAATCACCCTCCACTTT. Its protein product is CASSLEGITLHF.

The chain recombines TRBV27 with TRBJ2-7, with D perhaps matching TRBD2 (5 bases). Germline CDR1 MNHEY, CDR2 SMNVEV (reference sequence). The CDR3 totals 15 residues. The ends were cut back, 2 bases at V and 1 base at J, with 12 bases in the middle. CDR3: CASSLPHGESYEQYF. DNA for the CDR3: TGTGCCAGCAGTTTACCCCATGGGGAGTCCTACGAGCAGTACTTC.

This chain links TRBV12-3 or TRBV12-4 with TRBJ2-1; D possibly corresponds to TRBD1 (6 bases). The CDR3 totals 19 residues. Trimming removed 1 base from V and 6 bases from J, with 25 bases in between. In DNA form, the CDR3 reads TGTGCCAGCAGTTTAGGGGCTCCAGGGGACATTGACCTACTCAATGAGCAGTTCTTC. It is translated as CASSLGAPGDIDLLNEQFF.